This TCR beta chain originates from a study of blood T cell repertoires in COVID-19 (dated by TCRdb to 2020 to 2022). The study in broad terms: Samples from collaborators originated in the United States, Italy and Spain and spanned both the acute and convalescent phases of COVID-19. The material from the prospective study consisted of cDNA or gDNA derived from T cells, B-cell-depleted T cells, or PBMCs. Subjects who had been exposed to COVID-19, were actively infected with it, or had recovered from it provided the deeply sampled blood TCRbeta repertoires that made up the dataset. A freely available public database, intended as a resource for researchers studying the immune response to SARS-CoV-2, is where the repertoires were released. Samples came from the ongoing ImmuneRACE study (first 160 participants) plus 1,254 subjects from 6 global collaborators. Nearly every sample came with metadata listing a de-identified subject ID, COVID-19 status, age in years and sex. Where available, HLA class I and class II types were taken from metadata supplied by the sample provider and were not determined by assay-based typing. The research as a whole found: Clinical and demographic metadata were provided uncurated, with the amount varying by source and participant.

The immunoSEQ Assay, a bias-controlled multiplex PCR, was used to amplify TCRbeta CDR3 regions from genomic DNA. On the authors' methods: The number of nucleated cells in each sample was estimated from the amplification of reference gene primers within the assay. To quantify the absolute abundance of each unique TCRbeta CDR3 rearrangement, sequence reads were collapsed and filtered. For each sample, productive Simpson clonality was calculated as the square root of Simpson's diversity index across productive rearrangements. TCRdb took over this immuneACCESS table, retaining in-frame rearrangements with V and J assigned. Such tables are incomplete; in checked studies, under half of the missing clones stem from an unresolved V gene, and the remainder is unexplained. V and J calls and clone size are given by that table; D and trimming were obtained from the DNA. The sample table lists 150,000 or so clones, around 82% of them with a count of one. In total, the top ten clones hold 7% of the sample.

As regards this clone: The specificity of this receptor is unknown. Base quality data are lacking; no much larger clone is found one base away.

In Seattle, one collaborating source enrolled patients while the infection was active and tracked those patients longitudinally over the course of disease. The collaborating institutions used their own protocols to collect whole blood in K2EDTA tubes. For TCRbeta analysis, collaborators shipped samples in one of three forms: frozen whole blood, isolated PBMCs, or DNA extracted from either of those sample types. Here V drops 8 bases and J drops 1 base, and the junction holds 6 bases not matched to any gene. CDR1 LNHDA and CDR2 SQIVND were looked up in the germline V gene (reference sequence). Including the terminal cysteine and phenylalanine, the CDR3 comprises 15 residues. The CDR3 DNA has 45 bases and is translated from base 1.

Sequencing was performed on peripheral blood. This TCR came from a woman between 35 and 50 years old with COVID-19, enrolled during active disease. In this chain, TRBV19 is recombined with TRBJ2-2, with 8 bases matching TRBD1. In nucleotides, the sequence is TGTGCCAGTCGTGGCGGGACAGGGAACACCGGGGAGCTGTTTTTT. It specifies CASRGGTGNTGELFF.